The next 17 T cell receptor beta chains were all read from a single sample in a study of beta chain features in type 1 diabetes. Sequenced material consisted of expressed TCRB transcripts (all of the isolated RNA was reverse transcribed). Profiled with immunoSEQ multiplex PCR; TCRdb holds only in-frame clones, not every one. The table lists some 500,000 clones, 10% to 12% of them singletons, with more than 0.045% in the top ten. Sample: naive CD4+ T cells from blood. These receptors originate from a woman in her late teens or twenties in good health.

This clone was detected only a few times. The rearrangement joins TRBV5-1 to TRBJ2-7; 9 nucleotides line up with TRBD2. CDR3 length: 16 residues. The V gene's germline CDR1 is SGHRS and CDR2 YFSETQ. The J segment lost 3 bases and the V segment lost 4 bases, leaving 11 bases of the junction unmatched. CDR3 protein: CASSPPRASGIYEQYF. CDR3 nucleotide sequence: TGCGCCAGCAGCCCACCGCGGGCTAGCGGGATCTACGAGCAGTACTTC.

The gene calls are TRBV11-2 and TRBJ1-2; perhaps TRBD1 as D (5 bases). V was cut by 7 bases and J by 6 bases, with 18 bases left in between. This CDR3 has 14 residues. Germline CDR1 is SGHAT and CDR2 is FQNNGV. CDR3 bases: TGTGCCAGCACCCCCCCGGGCGGGGGACATGGCTACACCTTC. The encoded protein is CASTPPGGGHGYTF.

CDR3 sequence: CATSRELAESTDTQYF. CDR3 DNA sequence: TGTGCCACCAGCAGAGAACTAGCGGAAAGCACAGATACGCAGTATTTT. This chain uses TRBV15 with TRBJ2-3; 8 bases line up with TRBD2. CDR1 is LNHNV and CDR2 is YYDKDF in the germline V gene (reference sequence). The ends lost 0 bases at V and 0 bases at J; junction bases unmatched: 2. The CDR3 is 16 residues long.

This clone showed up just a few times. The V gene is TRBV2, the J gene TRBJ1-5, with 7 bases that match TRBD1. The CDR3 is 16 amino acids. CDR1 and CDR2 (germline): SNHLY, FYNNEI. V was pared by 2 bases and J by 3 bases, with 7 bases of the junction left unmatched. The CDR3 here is CASSEQARGYNQPQHF. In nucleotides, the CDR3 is TGTGCCAGCAGTGAACAGGCCAGGGGGTACAATCAGCCCCAGCATTTT.

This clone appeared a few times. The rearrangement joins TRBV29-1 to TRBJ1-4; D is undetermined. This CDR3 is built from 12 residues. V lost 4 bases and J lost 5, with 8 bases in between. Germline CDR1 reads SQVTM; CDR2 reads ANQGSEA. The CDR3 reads CSVVGPNEKLFF. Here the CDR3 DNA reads TGCAGCGTTGTAGGGCCGAATGAAAAACTGTTTTTT.

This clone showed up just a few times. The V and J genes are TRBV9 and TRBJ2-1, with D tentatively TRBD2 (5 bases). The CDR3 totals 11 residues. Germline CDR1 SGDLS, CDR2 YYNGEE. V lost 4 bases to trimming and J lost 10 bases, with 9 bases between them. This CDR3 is CASSPGVEQFF. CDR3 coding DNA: TGTGCCAGCAGCCCCGGGGTAGAGCAGTTCTTC.

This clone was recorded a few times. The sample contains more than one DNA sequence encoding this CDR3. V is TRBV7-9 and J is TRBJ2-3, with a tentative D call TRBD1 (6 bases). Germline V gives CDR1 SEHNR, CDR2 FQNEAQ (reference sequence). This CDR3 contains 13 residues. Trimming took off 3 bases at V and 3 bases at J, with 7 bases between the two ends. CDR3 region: CASSFTGTDTQYF. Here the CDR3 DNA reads TGTGCCAGCAGCTTTACAGGGACAGATACGCAGTATTTT.

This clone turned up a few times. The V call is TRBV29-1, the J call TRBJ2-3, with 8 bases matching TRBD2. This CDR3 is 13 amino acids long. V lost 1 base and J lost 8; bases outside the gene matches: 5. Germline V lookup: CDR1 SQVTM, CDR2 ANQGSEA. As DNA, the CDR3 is TGCAGCGTTGAAGGAGGCAGCGGGAGTACGCAGTATTTT. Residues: CSVEGGSGSTQYF.

CDR3 nucleotide sequence: TGTGCCAGCAAGGCGGGAGGATATCTGAACGAGCAGTACTTC. Its translation: CASKAGGYLNEQYF. V gene TRBV9 combines with J gene TRBJ2-7; 8 nucleotides align to TRBD2. The CDR3 runs to 14 residues. Losses at the gene ends were 6 bases for V and 5 bases for J; bases not matched to a gene: 10. Germline V CDR1 and CDR2: SGDLS, YYNGEE. Looking up the rest from reference TRBV9 and TRBJ2-7 gives the full variable domain: DSGVTQTPKHLITATGQRVTLRCSPRSGDLSVYWYQQSLDQGLQFLIQYYNGEERAKGNILERFSAQQFPDLHSELNLSSLELGDSALYFCASKAGGYLNEQYFGPGTRLTVT.

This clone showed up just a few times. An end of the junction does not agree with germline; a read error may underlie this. This CDR3 reads CSVEGIQGLGNFGYTF. CDR3 bases: TGCAGCGTTGAAGGAATACAGGGGCTCGGGAACTTTGGCTACACCTTC. The gene calls are TRBV29-1 and TRBJ1-2, with TRBD1 matching 7 bases. The CDR3 is 16 residues long. The germline gives CDR1 SQVTM, CDR2 ANQGSEA. Full variable domain (rest looked up from reference TRBV29-1 and TRBJ1-2): SAVISQKPSRDICQRGTSLTIQCQVDSQVTMMFWYRQQPGQSLTLIATANQGSEATYESGFVIDKFPISRPNLTFSTLTVSNMSPEDSSIYLCSVEGIQGLGNFGYTFGSGTRLTVV.

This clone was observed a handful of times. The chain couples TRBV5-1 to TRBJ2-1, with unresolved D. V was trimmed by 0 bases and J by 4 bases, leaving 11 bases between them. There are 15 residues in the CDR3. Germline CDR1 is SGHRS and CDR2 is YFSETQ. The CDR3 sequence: CASSLVADNYNEQFF. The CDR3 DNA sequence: TGCGCCAGCAGCTTGGTCGCAGACAATTACAATGAGCAGTTCTTC.

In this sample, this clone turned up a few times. Written as DNA, the CDR3 is TGTGCCAGCAGCTCATCTTTTTATCAGCCCCAGCATTTT. It translates to CASSSSFYQPQHF. This chain joins TRBV7-2 and TRBJ1-5; D unclear. The CDR3 length is 13 residues. The germline V gene has CDR1 SGHTA and CDR2 FQGNSA. The V end was cut by 4 bases, the J end by 5 bases, with 9 bases between.

CDR3 protein: CASSLWTSSRFF. In DNA, the CDR3 is TGTGCCAGCAGCTTGTGGACTAGCAGTCGGTTCTTC. The gene calls are TRBV5-6 and TRBJ2-1; TRBD2 agrees at 8 bases. The CDR3 extends over 12 amino acids. CDR1 SGHDT and CDR2 YYEEEE come from the germline V gene. V was pared by 1 base and J by 15 bases, with 6 bases of the junction left unmatched.

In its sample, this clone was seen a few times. This chain's CDR3 is CASSRTGTAYEQYF. The CDR3 nucleotides are TGCGCCAGCAGCCGAACCGGAACCGCCTACGAGCAGTACTTC. The chain links TRBV5-1 to TRBJ2-7; D ambiguous. The CDR3 totals 14 residues. The V end lost 4 bases, the J end lost 2 bases, and 13 bases lay between the germline ends. Per the germline V gene, CDR1 is SGHRS and CDR2 is YFSETQ.

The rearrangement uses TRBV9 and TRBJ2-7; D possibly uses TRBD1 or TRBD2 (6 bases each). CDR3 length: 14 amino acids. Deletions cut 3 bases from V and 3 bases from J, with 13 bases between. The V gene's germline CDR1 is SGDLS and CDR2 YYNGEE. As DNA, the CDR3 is TGTGCCAGCAGCGACGAGGGGGGAGACTACGAGCAGTACTTC. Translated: CASSDEGGDYEQYF. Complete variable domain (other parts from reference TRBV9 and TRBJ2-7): DSGVTQTPKHLITATGQRVTLRCSPRSGDLSVYWYQQSLDQGLQFLIQYYNGEERAKGNILERFSAQQFPDLHSELNLSSLELGDSALYFCASSDEGGDYEQYFGPGTRLTVT.

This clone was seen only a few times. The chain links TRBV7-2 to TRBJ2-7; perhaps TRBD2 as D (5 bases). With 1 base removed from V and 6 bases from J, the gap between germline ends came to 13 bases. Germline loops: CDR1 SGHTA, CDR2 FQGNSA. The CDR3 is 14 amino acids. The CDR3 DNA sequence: TGTGCCAGCAGCTTAGATCTTAGCGAGAGCGAGCAGTACTTC. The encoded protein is CASSLDLSESEQYF. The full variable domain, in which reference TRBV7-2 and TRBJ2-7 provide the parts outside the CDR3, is GAGVSQSPSNKVTEKGKDVELRCDPISGHTALYWYRQSLGQGLEFLIYFQGNSAPDKSGLPSDRFSAERTGGSVSTLTIQRTQQEDSAVYLCASSLDLSESEQYFGPGTRLTVT.

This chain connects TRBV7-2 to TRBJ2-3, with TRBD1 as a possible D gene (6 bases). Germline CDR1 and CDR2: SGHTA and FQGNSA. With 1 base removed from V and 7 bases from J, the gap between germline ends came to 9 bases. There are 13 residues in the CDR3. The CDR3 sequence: CASSLGDKYTQYF. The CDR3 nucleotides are TGTGCCAGCAGCTTAGGGGACAAATATACGCAGTATTTT.